The present TCR beta chain was sequenced within a study of beta chain features in type 1 diabetes (dated by TCRdb to 2016 to 2018). As for the study more broadly: No differences in mean age, gender distribution, total cell number or subset yield were found between patients and healthy donors. A total of over 95,000,000 sorted cells were examined across all samples, and RNA yield correlated strongly with the number of cells per subset. In the study, TCRB repertoires of sorted circulating CD4+ T cell subsets from recently diagnosed type 1 diabetes patients were compared with those of matched healthy donors. Regulatory and stem cell-like memory subsets were obtained from only 8 patients and about eight healthy donors, while naive and central memory subsets were obtained from all 30 or so donors.

Study-wide conclusions, independent of this receptor: In all four CD4+ subsets, TCRB CDR3 length was moderately but significantly shorter in type 1 diabetes patients. Shorter templates might have been favored by PCR, but patient and control samples were amplified and corrected together, so both groups would have been affected equally by any skew. At VDJ recombination sites, patients with type 1 diabetes made fewer insertions and deleted more nucleotides, a pattern implying thymic rearrangement abnormalities. Because cDNA was sequenced instead of genomic DNA, activated cells with high expression could be over-represented, although the groups did not differ in activation or CD3 levels. Naive, central memory and regulatory TCRB repertoires appeared to be more alike among patients than among healthy donors. Because the HLA sub-analyses included only small numbers of individuals, any influence of HLA type on TCRB rearrangement was left unresolved.

Trimming accounts for 6 bases at V and 0 bases at J, while the number of junction bases matched to no gene is 6. The CDR1 and CDR2 encoded by the germline V gene (reference sequence) are MNHNY and SVGAGI. The CDR3 covers 15 residues, taking in both the cysteine and the phenylalanine. Only the CDR3 region is kept as DNA, spanning 45 bases read in frame from base 1. Each donor gave one peripheral blood draw, averaging approximately 0.12 L, which was collected into heparinised tubes. A BD FACSAria II was used to sort naive, central memory, regulatory and stem cell-like memory CD4+ T cells with a panel that included CD45RO, CCR7, CD25, CD127, CD95 and CD27. Every sorted population had a purity above 95%. PBMCs were isolated right away by Lymphoprep density gradient centrifugation and were stained directly, without culture. So that batch effects would be minimized, each experiment stained and sorted samples in pairs, pairing one healthy donor with one patient.

This clone occurred a few times. Its antigen remains undetermined. No much larger clonotype is one base removed from it; base qualities were not supplied. The entire amount of isolated RNA was reverse transcribed using the High Capacity cDNA Reverse Transcription Kit, so the sequenced TCRB transcripts were expressed ones. Deep immunoSEQ sequencing was performed on naive, central memory and regulatory T cell samples, with an average of around 3.5 million total reads per sample. Sorted cells were lysed in RLT buffer, and RNA was extracted using DNase-treated RNeasy Micro or Mini kits according to cell number. Each cell subset was processed separately to prevent cross-contamination, with patient and healthy donor samples processed together. The immunoSEQ multiplex PCR was used to amplify TCRB sequences from cDNA, yielding 87-bp fragments that span the CDR3 region. Sequencing of the amplicons was done on the Illumina HiSeq platform. From the authors' description of their analysis: Synthetic template baselines were used to correct PCR bias computationally, reads within Hamming distance 2 were collapsed together, and singletons that could not be merged were discarded. Reads were aligned against IMGT so that V, D and J genes, CDR3 length and insertions or deletions at six rearrangement sites could be assigned. Within each subset, clonotype counts were normalized to the number of sorted cells before true diversity and Gini coefficients were calculated with the tcR R package. The overlap coefficient, calculated on TCRB nucleotide sequences, was used to measure repertoire sharing. As a proxy for the pre-selection repertoire, out-of-frame TCRB sequences from naive cells were analyzed. What TCRdb holds here is the immuneACCESS table cut down to in-frame rearrangements. Part of the clones is not present; checked against another copy, under half of the missing clones reflect an unresolved V gene, and the others are unexplained. That table gives V, J and clone size, and the DNA gave D and trimming. The sample data list 250,000 to 300,000 clones, and 14% of these were observed just once. In total, the top ten clones hold about 0.017% of the sample.

Source material: naive CD4+ T cells from blood. The sample's cell subset or site label is to be understood as: true naive CD4+ T cells. Recombination connected TRBV6-6 to TRBJ2-7; 9 junctional bases match TRBD1. The TCR was taken from a man under 40 with type 1 diabetes. The nucleotides read TGTGCCAGCAGCACCCTGGGACAGGGCTCCTACGAGCAGTACTTC. It translates as CASSTLGQGSYEQYF.